The present TCR beta chain was sequenced within a study of T cell responses to AZD1222 COVID-19 vaccine. This CDR3 is built from 15 residues. The germline gives CDR1 LNHDA, CDR2 SQIVND (reference sequence). V dropped 0 bases and J dropped 5 bases, with 10 bases sitting between them. This clone has only one observation. Measured with immunoSEQ multiplex PCR; TCRdb has only the in-frame clones, and not every one. This table has 80,000 to 95,000 clones, 85% to 90% appearing once. Sequencing used peripheral blood, obtained on day 0 of AZD1222 vaccination. The J gene is TRBJ2-2, the V gene TRBV19, with D maybe TRBD1 (6 bases). The clonotype was recovered from an adult in good health. CDR3 in DNA: TGTGCCAGTAGTATAGATGTACAGGGTACCGGGGAGCTGTTTTTT. It specifies CASSIDVQGTGELFF.